This T cell receptor beta chain is drawn from a study of T cells in Graves' hyperthyroidism and ophthalmopathy. Broader study findings: Ophthalmopathy and stable hyperthyroidism were separated by a 13 V-J model.

Amplification yielded TCR beta CDR3 regions, with RNA transcripts as the source. Researchers ran a first-round RT-PCR on the TCR CDR3 using the HTBI primer set. TCRdb reprocessed the multiplex PCR reads with MiXCR, giving one entry per CDR3 protein. This repertoire shows about 590,000 distinct CDR3 sequences, 14% found once; its top ten account for roughly 7%. Regarding this clonotype: What it binds is unknown.

The V gene's germline CDR1 is KGHSH and CDR2 LQKENI. With 0 bases removed from V and 8 bases from J, the gap between germline ends came to 13 bases. This CDR3 spans 15 amino acids. The J gene is TRBJ1-4, the V gene TRBV18; weak D call: TRBD1 (5 bases). Input material: blood. This TCR was sampled from a woman aged 18-29 years with Graves' ophthalmopathy. The CDR3 protein is CASSPPGDLGEKLFF. CDR3 bases: TGTGCCAGCTCACCACCGGGGGACCTGGGAGAAAAACTGTTTTTT.